These 11 T cell receptor beta chains were sequenced from one sample in a study of T cell responses to AZD1222 COVID-19 vaccine. Generated by immunoSEQ multiplex PCR, the TCRdb table keeps only in-frame clones and is missing some. The repertoire has approximately 140,000 clones, about 90% of them found once; the top ten carry roughly 1.7%. The material sequenced was peripheral blood, taken 28 days after the second AZD1222 dose. The source of these receptors is an adult who received the AZD1222 COVID-19 vaccine.

This chain links TRBV19 with TRBJ1-5; D uncertain. The CDR3 runs to 14 residues. V was pared by 6 bases and J by 6 bases, with 15 bases between. Germline-derived CDR1 and CDR2 are LNHDA and SQIVND (reference sequence). This chain's CDR3 is CASSPRGLRQPQHF. The CDR3 DNA sequence: TGTGCCAGTAGCCCCCGAGGCCTCCGTCAGCCCCAGCATTTT.

The CDR3 DNA sequence: TGCAGTGCTAGTCTCGTCTCGGGGGCCAAAGGGACAGCCTACGAGCAGTACTTC. It is translated as CSASLVSGAKGTAYEQYF. This chain uses TRBV20-1 with TRBJ2-7, with D possibly TRBD1 on 7 matching bases. Germline loops: CDR1 DFQATT, CDR2 SNEGSKA (reference sequence). The CDR3 runs to 18 residues. Trimming pared 3 bases from V and 2 bases from J, leaving 26 bases between.

The V and J genes are TRBV18 and TRBJ2-7; maybe TRBD1 (5 bases). The V end was cut by 5 bases, the J end by 2 bases, with 13 bases between. This CDR3 is 14 amino acids long. The germline gives CDR1 KGHSH, CDR2 LQKENI. The CDR3 protein is CASSFDSGAYEQYF. The DNA for the CDR3 is TGTGCCAGCTCATTCGACAGTGGGGCCTACGAGCAGTACTTC.

This chain links TRBV18 with TRBJ2-1, with a tentative D call TRBD1 (6 bases). This CDR3 has 12 residues. The germline V gene encodes CDR1 KGHSH and CDR2 LQKENI. The V end lost 2 bases, the J end lost 10 bases, and 9 bases lay between the germline ends. The CDR3 DNA sequence: TGTGCCAGCTCACCAGGGGGCTACGAGCAGTTCTTC. Its protein product is CASSPGGYEQFF.

The chain uses TRBV4-1 and TRBJ2-1; D may be TRBD1 (6 bases). Trimming removed 1 base from V and 11 bases from J, with 15 bases in between. Germline V gene lookup returns CDR1 MGHRA and CDR2 YSYEKL. The CDR3 covers 14 residues. DNA of the CDR3: TGCGCCAGCAGCCAAGTCCAACAGGGCATCAAGCAGTTCTTC. Protein: CASSQVQQGIKQFF.

V usage is TRBV7-2 and J usage is TRBJ2-5; D is possibly TRBD1 or TRBD2 (6 bases each). This CDR3 region has 17 residues. From germline, CDR1 is SGHTA and CDR2 FQGNSA. V was clipped by 5 bases and J by 3 bases, with 22 bases between them. Written as DNA, the CDR3 is TGTGCCAGCAGCCGCGGGGCCAGGGGCGGTCCCGAAGAGACCCAGTACTTC. Translated: CASSRGARGGPEETQYF.

This chain uses TRBV19 with TRBJ1-2; 7 bases are a match to TRBD1. The V segment lost 8 bases and the J segment 5 bases; nucleotides outside the gene matches: 17. This CDR3 has 16 residues. CDR1 is LNHDA and CDR2 is SQIVND in the germline V gene (reference sequence). In DNA, the CDR3 is TGTGCCAGTTTTCCACCACCGGGACAGCGGTCATATGGCTACACCTTC. It codes for CASFPPPGQRSYGYTF.

The V gene is TRBV11-2, the J gene TRBJ1-1; 10 nucleotides match TRBD1. CDR3 size: 15 residues. The V and J ends lost 1 base and 5 bases, in that order; junction bases with no gene match: 4. Germline assignment: CDR1 SGHAT and CDR2 FQNNGV. CDR3 in DNA: TGTGCCAGCAGCTTAGGACAGGGGGCGCGGACTGAAGCTTTCTTT. This sequence encodes CASSLGQGARTEAFF.

The rearrangement uses TRBV5-1 and TRBJ1-6; no firm D call. V lost 0 bases, J lost 0 bases, and 10 bases lay in between. Germline V gives CDR1 SGHRS, CDR2 YFSETQ. This CDR3 is built from 17 residues. The CDR3 loop is CASSLGLDSSYNSPLHF. The CDR3 nucleotides are TGCGCCAGCAGCTTGGGACTAGATAGCTCCTATAATTCACCCCTCCACTTT.

J is TRBJ2-1 and V is TRBV7-2; 8 bases map to TRBD2. V was clipped by 0 bases and J by 7 bases; unmatched bases: 8. Germline V gives CDR1 SGHTA, CDR2 FQGNSA. The CDR3 spans 16 residues. The CDR3 DNA sequence: TGTGCCAGCAGCTTAGCTGGTAGCGGGAAACAGAATGAGCAGTTCTTC. The encoded protein is CASSLAGSGKQNEQFF. Looking up the rest from reference TRBV7-2 and TRBJ2-1 gives the full variable domain: GAGVSQSPSNKVTEKGKDVELRCDPISGHTALYWYRQSLGQGLEFLIYFQGNSAPDKSGLPSDRFSAERTGGSVSTLTIQRTQQEDSAVYLCASSLAGSGKQNEQFFGPGTRLTVL.

The V and J genes are TRBV25-1 and TRBJ1-2, with D perhaps matching TRBD1 (5 bases). Germline V gene sequence: CDR1 MGHDK, CDR2 SYGVNS. With 3 bases removed from V and 8 bases from J, the gap between germline ends came to 7 bases. The CDR3 extends over 11 amino acids. The CDR3 region has the DNA TGTGCCAGCAGTGAGGGGGTCGGCTACACCTTC. It specifies CASSEGVGYTF.